This note documents a single T cell receptor beta chain sequence. Losses at the gene ends were 7 bases for V and 6 bases for J; bases not matched to a gene: 13. The CDR3 consists of 15 residues. CDR1 ENHRY and CDR2 SYGVKD come from the germline V gene. Cohorts were determined from participant-reported clinical history. Cohort 3 donors counted as recovered after two negative PCRs, clearance, or resolved symptoms. The data were obtained in a study of blood T cell repertoires in COVID-19. As for the study in general: Samples of COVID-19 (acute and convalescent) were obtained from the United States, Italy and Spain. The cDNA or gDNA used as material had been derived from T cells, B-cell-depleted T cells, or PBMCs.

Profiling relied on immunoSEQ multiplex PCR, and the TCRdb table lists in-frame clones only, not all of them. The sample includes approximately 400,000 clones, roughly 91% of them seen just once. The sequence was obtained from a woman aged 18 to 35 who had recovered from COVID-19. The chain uses TRBV10-3 and TRBJ2-3; 7 nucleotides match TRBD2. Sequences were obtained from PBMCs or T cells enriched from blood (not recorded which). This CDR3 reads CAIMAGGGIPDTQYF. In DNA form, the CDR3 reads TGTGCCATCATGGCGGGCGGGGGTATACCCGATACGCAGTATTTT.